The sequence of this T cell receptor beta chain was determined in a study of CD8 T cells in ankylosing spondylitis. General study findings and limits: Disease-linked clones were found to be CD8+ and relatively rare in peripheral blood.

Looked up from germline, CDR1 is DFQATT and CDR2 is SNEGSKA (reference sequence). The V and J ends lost 4 bases and 1 base respectively, with 16 bases between them. The CDR3 is 15 amino acids. This clonotype has a handful of counts. Its antigen is unidentified. Quantitative 5'-RACE with molecular barcodes was used to make the TCR beta libraries. TCRdb reprocessed the 5' RACE reads via MiXCR and lists one record per CDR3 protein. The sample lists around 230,000 distinct CDR3 sequences, over 8.5% occurring once. The sample consisted of blood, either unsorted or a sorted T cell fraction (not recorded which). The chain is built from TRBV20-1 and TRBJ2-5; D is possibly TRBD1 (6 bases). This receptor was taken from a male donor with ankylosing spondylitis or in good health (not recorded which). The CDR3: CSAKGVGALQETQYF. The DNA for the CDR3 is TGCAGTGCTAAAGGGGTGGGGGCTCTCCAAGAGACCCAGTACTTC.